This is a list of T cell receptor beta chains from one sample in a study of T cells after posttransplantation cyclophosphamide. Clones were sequenced by immunoSEQ multiplex PCR, and TCRdb holds only the in-frame ones, with some missing. This record lists about 39,000 clones, none seen once only, and the top ten clones contain 4% to 5.5%. The specimen sequenced was PBMCs. The receptors here all came from a woman aged 45-60 years in good health and a related stem cell transplant donor. CDR3s include the opening cysteine and the closing phenylalanine or tryptophan. A D gene is named only where the DNA matches it firmly. Expanded clones get a size class; other rows say once, few or many, or leave the size out.

15 | many | TRBD2 | TRBJ2-5 | TRBV5-4 | CASSLGVAGQETQYF | TGTGCCAGCAGCTTGGGAGTAGCGGGGCAAGAGACCCAGTACTTC
19 | few | TRBD1 | TRBJ1-4 | TRBV28 | CASSLIRTGTLATNEKLFF | TGTGCCAGCAGTTTAATCAGGACAGGGACTCTTGCAACTAATGAAAAACTGTTTTTT
13 | few | NA | TRBJ1-1 | TRBV6-1 | CASSWGQNTEAFF | TGTGCCAGCAGTTGGGGACAGAACACTGAAGCTTTCTTT
14 | many | NA | TRBJ1-2 | TRBV7-9 | CASSLEVAAYGYTF | TGTGCCAGCAGCTTAGAGGTAGCTGCTTATGGCTACACCTTC
16 | many | TRBD1 | TRBJ1-1 | TRBV6-5 | CASSYSDRGQRTEAFF | TGTGCCAGCAGTTACTCGGACAGGGGGCAAAGGACTGAAGCTTTCTTT
17 | many | TRBD2 | TRBJ2-3 | TRBV28 | CASSSHGLAGGTDTQYF | TGTGCCAGCAGTTCCCACGGGCTAGCGGGGGGCACAGATACGCAGTATTTT
13 | NA | NA | TRBJ2-1 | TRBV6-1 | CASRRMGQGEQFF | TGTGCCAGCCGACGCATGGGTCAGGGTGAGCAGTTCTTC
13 | many | NA | TRBJ1-5 | TRBV2 | CASSGSQDQPQHF | TGTGCCAGCAGTGGGTCACAGGATCAGCCCCAGCATTTT
15 | many | NA | TRBJ2-4 | TRBV28 | CASLGGRGFRDIQYF | TGTGCCAGCTTAGGGGGGCGGGGGTTTCGAGACATTCAGTACTTC
15 | many | TRBD2 | TRBJ2-2 | TRBV9 | CASSPTSGDTGELFF | TGTGCCAGCAGCCCCACTAGCGGGGACACCGGGGAGCTGTTTTTT
14 | many | NA | TRBJ1-4 | TRBV4-1 | CASSQDVRGLKLFF | TGCGCCAGCAGCCAAGATGTAAGGGGATTAAAACTGTTTTTT
15 | few | NA | TRBJ1-2 | TRBV11-3 | CASSSRGGEGYGYTF | TGTGCCAGCAGCTCCCGGGGGGGTGAAGGCTATGGCTACACCTTC
12 | many | NA | TRBJ2-7 | TRBV11-1 | CASSFLPYEQYF | TGTGCCAGCAGCTTCCTCCCTTACGAGCAGTACTTC
14 | many | NA | TRBJ1-2 | TRBV6-4 | CASSNRGDLGGYTF | TGTGCCAGCAGTAACCGGGGGGACCTCGGGGGCTACACCTTC
15 | many | NA | TRBJ1-5 | TRBV6-4 | CASIEGGNSNQPQHF | TGTGCCAGCATTGAGGGGGGAAATAGCAATCAGCCCCAGCATTTT
15 | many | NA | TRBJ1-2 | TRBV10-3 | CAISEGQGLNYGYTF | TGTGCCATCAGTGAGGGGCAGGGTCTTAACTATGGCTACACCTTC
14 | many | TRBD1 | TRBJ1-1 | TRBV7-8 | CASSSRTGNTEAFF | TGTGCCAGCAGCTCGAGGACAGGGAACACTGAAGCTTTCTTT
16 | many | NA | TRBJ1-1 | TRBV28 | CASSLWTGPMNTEAFF | TGTGCCAGCAGTTTATGGACAGGCCCCATGAACACTGAAGCTTTCTTT
15 | many | NA | TRBJ1-4 | TRBV10-2 | CASREGGQLTEKLFF | TGCGCCAGCAGGGAGGGGGGACAACTAACTGAAAAACTGTTTTTT
19 | many | TRBD1 | TRBJ2-2 | TRBV5-6 | CASSRRAFLRDRNTGELFF | TGTGCCAGCAGCCGTCGTGCCTTTCTCCGGGACAGGAACACCGGGGAGCTGTTTTTT
14 | many | TRBD1 | TRBJ1-3 | TRBV5-1 | CASSLRTGGDTIYF | TGCGCCAGCAGCTTAAGGACAGGGGGGGACACCATATATTTT
14 | many | NA | TRBJ1-2 | TRBV7-2 | CASTRAGLVYGYTF | TGTGCCAGCACCAGGGCAGGGTTGGTATATGGCTACACCTTC
14 | many | TRBD1 | TRBJ2-7 | TRBV5-1 | CASSQDRGTDEQYF | TGCGCCAGCAGCCAGGACAGGGGGACCGACGAGCAGTACTTC
14 | many | NA | TRBJ2-3 | TRBV10-1 | CASSESGNTDTQYF | TGCGCCAGCAGTGAGTCCGGGAACACAGATACGCAGTATTTT
13 | many | NA | TRBJ1-2 | TRBV7-9 | CASSSYSGYGYTF | TGTGCCAGCAGCTCATACTCAGGCTATGGCTACACCTTC
14 | many | NA | TRBJ2-2 | TRBV29-1 | CSVERSRNTGELFF | TGCAGCGTTGAACGGTCTAGAAACACCGGGGAGCTGTTTTTT
16 | many | TRBD1 | TRBJ2-5 | TRBV7-2 | CASSAGTGVPQETQYF | TGTGCCAGCAGCGCCGGGACAGGGGTCCCGCAAGAGACCCAGTACTTC
12 | many | NA | TRBJ1-6 | TRBV30 | CAGSRANSPLHF | TGTGCCGGGAGCAGGGCTAATTCACCCCTCCACTTT
9 | many | NA | TRBJ2-1 | TRBV7-2 | CASAQGAFF | TGTGCCAGCGCGCAGGGTGCGTTCTTC
14 | many | TRBD1 | TRBJ2-1 | TRBV10-3 | CAISVGQIYNEQFF | TGTGCCATCAGTGTGGGACAGATCTACAATGAGCAGTTCTTC
15 | many | TRBD1 | TRBJ1-2 | TRBV2 | CASSDQAGGYGGYTF | TGTGCCAGCAGTGATCAGGCAGGGGGCTATGGAGGCTACACCTTC
13 | many | TRBD1 | TRBJ1-1 | TRBV10-3 | CAIQDRVGTEAFF | TGTGCCATCCAAGACAGGGTCGGGACTGAAGCTTTCTTT
18 | many | NA | TRBJ1-2 | TRBV5-1 | CASSFGRNPDPVLYGYTF | TGCGCCAGCAGCTTTGGGCGCAATCCCGACCCTGTACTCTATGGCTACACCTTC
13 | many | NA | TRBJ1-6 | TRBV4-1 | CASSSEQGSPLHF | TGCGCCAGCAGCAGTGAACAGGGATCACCCCTCCACTTT
14 | many | NA | TRBJ2-4 | TRBV14 | CASSPGTTKGIQYF | TGTGCCAGCAGCCCCGGGACAACCAAAGGCATTCAGTACTTC
15 | many | TRBD1 | TRBJ2-3 | TRBV5-1 | CASSSRQGRTDTQYF | TGCGCCAGCAGCTCTCGACAGGGCCGGACAGATACGCAGTATTTT
16 | many | TRBD1 | TRBJ1-2 | TRBV7-3 | CASSPQGAPFNYGYTF | TGTGCCAGCAGCCCCCAGGGGGCCCCGTTTAACTATGGCTACACCTTC
17 | many | NA | TRBJ1-6 | TRBV5-6 | CASSLVVEASYNSPLHF | TGTGCCAGCAGCTTGGTGGTAGAGGCGTCCTATAATTCACCCCTCCACTTT
13 | many | NA | TRBJ2-7 | TRBV7-7 | CASSADWGDEQYF | TGTGCTAGCAGCGCTGACTGGGGGGACGAGCAGTACTTC
13 | many | NA | TRBJ1-4 | TRBV18 | CASQQGLNEKLFF | TGTGCCAGCCAACAGGGTCTGAATGAAAAACTGTTTTTT
15 | NA | TRBD2 | TRBJ2-7 | TRBV6-5 | CASSSAGGGTYEQYF | TGTGCCAGCAGTTCAGCGGGGGGCGGGACCTACGAGCAGTACTTC
13 | many | NA | TRBJ1-5 | TRBV11-2 | CASSLTDNQPQHF | TGTGCCAGCAGCTTGACAGACAATCAGCCCCAGCATTTT